The clone carrying this T cell receptor beta chain was found a few times. Its antigen is currently unknown. Primers: 60 Vbeta forward and 13 Jbeta reverse. Sequenced by immunoSEQ multiplex PCR; TCRdb stores in-frame clones only, minus some. The sample includes approximately 120,000 clones, over 60% seen only once; the top ten take 13%. This sample is drawn from a study of cytomegalovirus exposure and HLA in healthy donors. Regarding the study as a whole: Rarity marked most TCR sequences, yet some public TCRs occurred in many donors. As was reported, the classifier diagnosed cytomegalovirus status with high specificity and sensitivity.

The ends lost 5 bases at V and 4 bases at J; junction bases unmatched: 0. Germline CDR1 and CDR2: MNHEY and SMNVEV (reference sequence). This CDR3 comprises 12 residues. This sequence was found in a woman aged 60-75 years in good health and CMV-seropositive. Material for sequencing was PBMCs. This sequence joins TRBV27 and TRBJ1-1; TRBD1 agrees at 8 bases. DNA of the CDR3: TGTGCCAGCAGTACAGGGGGCACTGAAGCTTTCTTT. It translates to CASSTGGTEAFF.